The 31 T cell receptor beta chains reported below all come from one sample, sequenced in a study of radiotherapy plus CTLA-4 blockade in lung cancer. Sequencing was performed with immunoSEQ multiplex PCR; in TCRdb, only in-frame clones are kept and a portion is missing. The table includes some 100,000 clones, around 86% detected once. Here the sequenced sample was peripheral blood, taken from a patient treated with radiotherapy plus ipilimumab. The receptors shown here come from a human donor with non-small cell lung cancer that progressed on radiotherapy plus ipilimumab.

V gene TRBV28 combines with J gene TRBJ2-7; 9 nucleotides align to TRBD1. V dropped 6 bases and J dropped 4; count of bases not matched to a gene: 13. This CDR3 has 16 amino acids. CDR1 and CDR2 from the germline V gene are MDHEN and SYDVKM. The CDR3, as DNA: TGTGCCAGCAGGGATCCGGGACAGGGAATCGTTTACGAGCAGTACTTC. Its protein is CASRDPGQGIVYEQYF. Together with reference TRBV28 and TRBJ2-7, the CDR3 gives the full variable domain: DVKVTQSSRYLVKRTGEKVFLECVQDMDHENMFWYRQDPGLGLRLIYFSYDVKMKEKGDIPEGYSVSREKKERFSLILESASTNQTSMYLCASRDPGQGIVYEQYFGPGTRLTVT.

V and J are TRBV7-9 and TRBJ2-1; 9 nucleotides match TRBD1. The CDR3 has 15 residues. Per the germline V gene, CDR1 is SEHNR and CDR2 is FQNEAQ (reference sequence). The trim removed 1 base at V and 10 bases at J, leaving 8 bases unmatched. As DNA, the CDR3 is TGTGCCAGCAGCTTAGGGGACAGGGATCGAGTGGAGCAGTTCTTC. Amino acid sequence: CASSLGDRDRVEQFF.

The genes are TRBV9 and TRBJ1-6; D ambiguous. V lost 4 bases and J 8 bases, leaving 10 bases between the germline ends. CDR3 size: 13 residues. Germline CDR1 is SGDLS and CDR2 is YYNGEE. The CDR3 sequence is CASSLSGDSPLHF. The CDR3 region has the DNA TGTGCCAGCAGCCTAAGTGGGGATTCACCCCTCCACTTT. The entire variable domain, with the rest obtained from reference TRBV9 and TRBJ1-6, is as follows: DSGVTQTPKHLITATGQRVTLRCSPRSGDLSVYWYQQSLDQGLQFLIQYYNGEERAKGNILERFSAQQFPDLHSELNLSSLELGDSALYFCASSLSGDSPLHFGNGTRLTVT.

CDR3 region: CASSRWEAKNIQYF. In DNA form, the CDR3 reads TGTGCCAGCAGCCGGTGGGAAGCCAAAAACATTCAGTACTTC. The rearrangement uses TRBV7-2 and TRBJ2-4; D remains unclear. The CDR3 length is 14 residues. Germline V gene data show CDR1 as SGHTA and CDR2 as FQGNSA. V shed 5 bases and J shed 0 bases, with 8 bases lying between them.

The rearrangement links TRBV7-9 to TRBJ1-5; D not resolved. CDR1 is SEHNR and CDR2 is FQNEAQ in the germline V gene (reference sequence). The CDR3 covers 15 residues. V shed 2 bases and J shed 4 bases, with 12 bases lying between them. In DNA form, the CDR3 reads TGTGCCAGCAGCTTATCACAGAGCGCGAATCAGCCCCAGCATTTT. Its protein is CASSLSQSANQPQHF.

This clone was detected once. V gene TRBV18 combines with J gene TRBJ2-1; 10 nucleotides match TRBD2. The CDR3 consists of 15 residues. The J segment lost 2 bases and the V segment lost 4 bases, leaving 2 bases of the junction unmatched. CDR1 KGHSH and CDR2 LQKENI come from the germline V gene. As DNA, the CDR3 is TGTGCCAGCTCACAGCTAGCGGGGGCCTACAATGAGCAGTTCTTC. Amino acid sequence: CASSQLAGAYNEQFF.

The rearrangement links TRBV5-1 to TRBJ1-3, with no clear D. The CDR3 is made up of 15 amino acids. Germline-derived CDR1 and CDR2 are SGHRS and YFSETQ. Trimming left V 1 base short and J 0 bases short, with 8 bases between. Written as DNA, the CDR3 is TGCGCCAGCAGCTTGCGGGAAGCCTCTGGAAACACCATATATTTT. This translates into CASSLREASGNTIYF.

The V and J genes are TRBV9 and TRBJ1-1, with a possible D match to TRBD1 (6 bases). Germline CDR1 SGDLS, CDR2 YYNGEE. The CDR3 loop spans 15 amino acids. The V end lost 2 bases, the J end lost 0 bases, and 11 bases lay between the germline ends. As DNA, the CDR3 is TGTGCCAGCAGCGTCGGACAGCTGATGAACACTGAAGCTTTCTTT. Protein: CASSVGQLMNTEAFF.

The chain combines TRBV11-2 with TRBJ1-6; D remains unclear. This CDR3 spans 14 amino acids. With 5 bases removed from V and 6 bases from J, the gap between germline ends came to 11 bases. The germline CDR1 and CDR2 sequences are SGHAT and FQNNGV. The CDR3 protein is CASSGARGNSPLHF. In DNA, the CDR3 is TGTGCCAGCAGCGGCGCCCGGGGTAATTCACCCCTCCACTTT.

This clone was detected a few times. CDR3 protein: CASSGTGGTGELFF. DNA of the CDR3: TGCGCCAGCAGCGGGACAGGGGGCACCGGGGAGCTGTTTTTT. The rearrangement uses TRBV5-1 and TRBJ2-2; TRBD1 aligns across 11 bases. Germline CDR1 is SGHRS and CDR2 is YFSETQ. Germline trimming cut 4 bases from V and 4 bases from J; bases unmatched to any gene: 0. The CDR3 consists of 14 residues.

The chain uses TRBV27 and TRBJ2-3; D possibly corresponds to TRBD2 (6 bases). The germline CDR1 and CDR2 sequences are MNHEY and SMNVEV (reference sequence). Between the trimmed V and J ends, which lost 8 bases and 6 bases, there was a span of 21 bases. The CDR3 is made up of 15 amino acids. CDR3 coding DNA: TGTGCCAGCTCTCCCTCCCCAGGGAGGTCGGATACGCAGTATTTT. This sequence encodes CASSPSPGRSDTQYF.

This chain uses TRBV25-1 with TRBJ1-1; TRBD1 matches 9 bases. Germline CDR1 and CDR2: MGHDK and SYGVNS. The CDR3 covers 18 residues. V shed 4 bases, J shed 0 bases, and the junction held 12 bases outside the gene matches. CDR3 region: CASSGPGQGIPMNTEAFF. Here the CDR3 DNA reads TGTGCCAGCAGTGGACCGGGACAGGGAATTCCTATGAACACTGAAGCTTTCTTT.

The chain couples TRBV10-3 to TRBJ2-5, with D perhaps TRBD2 (6 bases). The DNA end lines up better with TRBJ2-7; the J call may be wrong. The CDR3 runs 14 residues. Per the germline V gene, CDR1 is ENHRY and CDR2 is SYGVKD. The CDR3 sequence is CAITEGREDYEQYF. The CDR3 region has the DNA TGTGCCATCACGGAAGGCAGGGAGGACTACGAGCAGTACTTC.

For this clone: One end of the junction does not line up with germline, which may come from a read error. The chain employs TRBV11-3 and TRBJ2-1; D call uncertain. Germline CDR1 is SGHNT and CDR2 is YENEEA. The CDR3 is made up of 13 amino acids. CDR3 amino acids: CASSLDQMHEQFF. The CDR3 DNA reads TGTGCCAGCAGCCTAGACCAAATGCATGAGCAGTTCTTC.

The J gene is TRBJ1-2, the V gene TRBV9, with D possibly being TRBD1 (6 bases). Germline CDR1 and CDR2: SGDLS and YYNGEE. V was cut by 3 bases and J by 5 bases, with 11 bases left in between. This CDR3 has 13 residues. The CDR3 loop is CASSADSAYGYTF. Written as DNA, the CDR3 is TGTGCCAGCAGCGCGGACAGTGCGTATGGCTACACCTTC.

This rearrangement joins TRBV5-1 to TRBJ2-5, with no clear D. The germline V and J ends were trimmed by 1 base and 5 bases, with 12 bases remaining between them. Germline CDR1 SGHRS, CDR2 YFSETQ. The CDR3 sequence is 14 residues long. CDR3: CASSLSGPRETQYF. The CDR3 DNA is TGCGCCAGCAGCTTGAGTGGCCCACGGGAGACCCAGTACTTC.

The chain uses TRBV7-3 and TRBJ2-7; possibly TRBD1 for D (5 bases). The CDR3 contains 14 residues. V was clipped by 5 bases and J by 0 bases, with 11 bases between them. Looked up from germline, CDR1 is SGHTA and CDR2 is FQGTGA. This CDR3 is CASSGQSYSYEQYF. CDR3 coding DNA: TGTGCCAGCAGCGGACAATCCTACTCCTACGAGCAGTACTTC.

The genes are TRBV19 and TRBJ2-3, with 9 bases fitting TRBD2. CDR1 LNHDA and CDR2 SQIVND come from the germline V gene (reference sequence). The CDR3 contains 17 residues. V shed 1 base and J 1 base; nucleotides not matched to a gene: 6. DNA of the CDR3: TGTGCCAGTAGTATAGGAGGGACTAGCAGGGGCACAGATACGCAGTATTTT. It is translated as CASSIGGTSRGTDTQYF.

The chain combines TRBV19 with TRBJ2-1, with TRBD2 matching 8 bases. The CDR3 contains 15 residues. The germline V gene has CDR1 LNHDA and CDR2 SQIVND (reference sequence). V was clipped by 9 bases and J by 4 bases; unmatched bases: 11. CDR3 DNA sequence: TGTGCCAGCACCCCCGGGGGGGACCAATACAATGAGCAGTTCTTC. It codes for CASTPGGDQYNEQFF.

This chain links TRBV4-2 with TRBJ2-1; D ambiguous. In germline, CDR1 is LGHNA, CDR2 YNFKEQ. The CDR3 has 14 amino acids. Trimming removed 4 bases from V and 4 bases from J, with 11 bases in between. CDR3 in amino acids: CASSPVSEYNEQFF. The DNA of the CDR3 is TGTGCCAGCAGCCCCGTCTCGGAATACAATGAGCAGTTCTTC.

This sequence joins TRBV14 and TRBJ2-5, with TRBD1 matching 7 bases. This CDR3 has 15 residues. After removal of 2 bases from V and 2 bases from J, the junction contained 5 bases not matched to a gene. In germline, CDR1 is SGHDN, CDR2 FVKESK. The CDR3 DNA sequence: TGTGCCAGCAGCCAACGACAGGGCCCGCAAGAGACCCAGTACTTC. Its translation: CASSQRQGPQETQYF.

The V and J genes are TRBV4-1 and TRBJ1-3, with D perhaps TRBD1 (5 bases). CDR3 size: 15 residues. Germline CDR1 and CDR2: MGHRA and YSYEKL. Trimming took 1 base from V and 0 from J, leaving 7 bases between them. The DNA for the CDR3 is TGCGCCAGCAGCCAAGGGGGGGTCTCTGGAAACACCATATATTTT. It yields the protein CASSQGGVSGNTIYF.

J is TRBJ1-1 and V is TRBV18; 11 bases are a match to TRBD1. CDR3 size: 16 residues. Germline CDR1 KGHSH, CDR2 LQKENI. V was clipped by 3 bases and J by 3 bases; unmatched bases: 6. The CDR3 sequence: CASSPTGTGGHTEAFF. CDR3 DNA sequence: TGTGCCAGCTCACCGACAGGGACAGGGGGACACACTGAAGCTTTCTTT.

This clone showed up just a few times. The rearrangement links TRBV5-1 to TRBJ1-1, with 7 bases lining up with TRBD1. The length of the CDR3 is 15 residues. Unmatched junction bases numbered 3, after V lost 0 bases and J lost 1 base. The germline V gene has CDR1 SGHRS and CDR2 YFSETQ. The CDR3 sequence is CASSLGTGANTEAFF. DNA of the CDR3: TGCGCCAGCAGCTTGGGGACAGGAGCGAACACTGAAGCTTTCTTT.

The chain joins TRBV7-7 to TRBJ2-3; 11 bases are a match to TRBD2. The CDR3 runs to 16 residues. CDR1 and CDR2 (germline): SSHAT, FNYEAQ (reference sequence). The CDR3 region is CAGSLGGTSGKDTQYF. CDR3 nucleotides: TGTGCTGGCAGCTTAGGAGGGACTAGCGGAAAAGATACGCAGTATTTT. Looking up the rest from reference TRBV7-7 and TRBJ2-3 gives the full variable domain: GAGVSQSPRYKVTKRGQDVTLRCDPISSHATLYWYQQALGQGPEFLTYFNYEAQPDKSGLPSDRFSAERPEGSISTLTIQRTEQRDSAMYRCAGSLGGTSGKDTQYFGPGTRLTVL.

This rearrangement joins TRBV7-3 to TRBJ2-1; D assignment may be TRBD1 or TRBD2 (5 bases each). The CDR3 runs 14 residues. The V and J ends lost 1 base and 5 bases respectively, with 9 bases between them. Germline CDR1 is SGHTA and CDR2 is FQGTGA. Written as DNA, the CDR3 is TGTGCCAGCAGCTTAAGAGGGGTACACAATGAGCAGTTCTTC. This sequence encodes CASSLRGVHNEQFF. Drawing the rest from reference TRBV7-3 and TRBJ2-1, the complete variable domain is GAGVSQTPSNKVTEKGKYVELRCDPISGHTALYWYRQSLGQGPEFLIYFQGTGAADDSGLPNDRFFAVRPEGSVSTLKIQRTERGDSAVYLCASSLRGVHNEQFFGPGTRLTVL.

In nucleotides, the CDR3 is TGTGCCAGCCATCGTGGGGATCGGGTTAATTCACCCCTCCACTTT. Translation gives CASHRGDRVNSPLHF. The rearrangement links TRBV6-6 to TRBJ1-6; D call uncertain. The germline CDR1 and CDR2 sequences are MNHNY and SVGAGI (reference sequence). V was clipped by 8 bases and J by 6 bases, with 17 bases between them. CDR3 length: 15 residues.

The V and J genes are TRBV6-5 and TRBJ2-1; the D is unclear. Germline V lookup: CDR1 MNHEY, CDR2 SVGAGI. CDR3 length: 12 amino acids. Deletions cut 7 bases from V and 6 bases from J, with 10 bases between. CDR3 DNA: TGTGCCAGCACCAACCGAGCCAATGAGCAGTTCTTC. Translated: CASTNRANEQFF.

The chain carries TRBV5-1 and TRBJ2-3; the match to TRBD2 covers 7 bases. The CDR3 loop spans 17 amino acids. Germline values: CDR1 SGHRS, CDR2 YFSETQ. Trimming removed 7 bases from V and 0 bases from J; junction bases left unmatched: 14. CDR3 sequence reads: CASLLGGTDTSTDTQYF. Here the CDR3 DNA reads TGCGCCAGCCTTTTGGGGGGGACGGACACTAGCACAGATACGCAGTATTTT.

This rearrangement joins TRBV27 to TRBJ1-6, with D possibly TRBD1 on 6 matching bases. The germline V gene encodes CDR1 MNHEY and CDR2 SMNVEV (reference sequence). V dropped 5 bases and J dropped 9 bases, with 14 bases sitting between them. The CDR3 is 14 amino acids. Here the CDR3 reads CASSSRQVGSPLHF. CDR3 bases: TGTGCCAGCAGTAGTAGACAGGTTGGTTCACCCCTCCACTTT.

The DNA of the CDR3 is TGTGCCAGTAGTATAGTAGGGACAGCAAGCTATGGCTACACCTTC. Translating gives CASSIVGTASYGYTF. V and J are TRBV19 and TRBJ1-2, with 7 bases fitting TRBD1. There are 15 residues in the CDR3. CDR1 and CDR2 (germline): LNHDA, SQIVND (reference sequence). The V segment lost 1 base and the J segment 4 bases; nucleotides outside the gene matches: 6.